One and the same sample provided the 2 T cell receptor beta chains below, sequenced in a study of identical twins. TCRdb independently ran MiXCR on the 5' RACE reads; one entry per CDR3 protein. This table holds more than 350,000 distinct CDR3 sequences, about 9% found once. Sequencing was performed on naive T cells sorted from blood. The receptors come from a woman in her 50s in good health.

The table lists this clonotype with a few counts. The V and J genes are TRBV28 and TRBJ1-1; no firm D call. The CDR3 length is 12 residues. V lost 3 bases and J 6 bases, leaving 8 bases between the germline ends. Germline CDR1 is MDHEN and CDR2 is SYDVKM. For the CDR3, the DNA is TGTGCCAGCAGTTTTTCGGACTCTGAAGCTTTCTTT. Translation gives CASSFSDSEAFF.

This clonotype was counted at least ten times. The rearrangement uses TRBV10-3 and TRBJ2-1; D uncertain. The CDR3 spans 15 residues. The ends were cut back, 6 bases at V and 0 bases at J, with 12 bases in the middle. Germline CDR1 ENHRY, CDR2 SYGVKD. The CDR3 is CAIRQTESSYNEQFF. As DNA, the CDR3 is TGTGCCATCAGACAAACAGAAAGCTCCTACAATGAGCAGTTCTTC.